The present entry profiles one T cell receptor beta chain with its context. Its target is not known. The sample originates from a study of PD-1 blockade in mismatch repair-deficient tumors. This CDR3 spans 12 amino acids. Germline V gene data show CDR1 as LNHDA and CDR2 as SQIVND (reference sequence). V lost 7 bases to trimming and J lost 7 bases, with 13 bases between them. The study, taken as a whole, reports: Tumor-resident clones, often undetectable pretreatment in blood, expanded then contracted after pembrolizumab.

Using immunoSEQ multiplex PCR, the repertoire was profiled, and TCRdb retains in-frame clones only, with some absent. The data show about 120,000 clones, with almost 90% seen just once and approximately 10% held by the top ten. Every patient had mismatch repair deficiency by PCR or immunohistochemistry. TCR sequencing covered a few patients who responded to pembrolizumab. The starting material was peripheral blood, obtained approximately 72 weeks after starting pembrolizumab. The rearrangement links TRBV19 to TRBJ1-2; D gene ambiguous. The receptor was isolated from an adult with mismatch repair-deficient cancer. DNA of the CDR3: TGTGCCAGTATGGTGTTCACGGGTGGCTACACCTTC. Translating it yields CASMVFTGGYTF. Full variable domain (remainder filled in from reference TRBV19 and TRBJ1-2): DGGITQSPKYLFRKEGQNVTLSCEQNLNHDAMYWYRQDPGQGLRLIYYSQIVNDFQKGDIAEGYSVSREKKESFPLTVTSAQKNPTAFYLCASMVFTGGYTFGSGTRLTVV.